This T cell receptor beta chain stems from a study of T cells after yellow fever vaccination. The wider study: Low-cell-number fractions were prepared with SMART-Seq v4 Ultra Low Input.

This clonotype was counted only a few times. The antigen is unknown. Study-wide findings and caveats: Faster peaking, at day 5 versus 15, marked a secondary response that was weaker.

Conversion of TCR transcripts into cDNA relied on 5'RACE template switching, which added a universal primer site and UMIs. TCRdb re-analysed the 5' RACE reads in MiXCR, keeping a single row per CDR3 protein. The sample lists about 120,000 distinct CDR3 sequences; over 12% were seen once. This clonotype was obtained from a man younger than 30 who received the YFV17D yellow fever vaccine. The sample here was CD8+ T cells sorted from PBMCs, taken 5 days after the yellow fever booster vaccination.

The DNA for the CDR3 is TGTGCCAGTAGTATGGGCAGCGGGGGGGCCGGATACGAGCAGTACTTC. It is translated as CASSMGSGGAGYEQYF. The rearrangement links TRBV19 to TRBJ2-7, with TRBD2 matching 10 bases. The CDR3 consists of 16 residues. V was pared by 3 bases and J by 4 bases, with 9 bases of the junction left unmatched. The V gene's germline CDR1 is LNHDA and CDR2 SQIVND (reference sequence).